This is a list of T cell receptor beta chains from one sample in a study of blood T cell repertoires in COVID-19. Libraries were prepared by immunoSEQ multiplex PCR; TCRdb keeps only in-frame clonotypes and omits some of them. The sample has around 200,000 clones; roughly nine tenths are singletons. The sequenced sample consisted of PBMCs or T cells enriched from blood (not recorded which). The receptors were gathered from a woman between 40 and 55 years old with acute COVID-19. CDR3s include the opening cysteine and the closing phenylalanine or tryptophan. D genes are given only for firm matches. Some rows mark clone size as missing; the rest say once, few, many or name a class of expanded clone.

>TRBV7-6|TRBD1|TRBJ2-2|.
CASSAGQGATGELFF
TGTGCCAGCAGCGCGGGACAGGGGGCCACCGGGGAGCTGTTTTTT
>TRBV18|.|TRBJ2-1|.
CASSPQGGSEQFF
TGTGCCAGCTCACCACAGGGGGGGAGTGAGCAGTTCTTC
>TRBV5-6|.|TRBJ2-6|.
CASSLRGRESNVLTF
TGTGCCAGCAGCCTCAGGGGGCGGGAGTCCAACGTCCTGACTTTC
>TRBV7-2|.|TRBJ2-7|.
CASSLVGGREQYF
TGTGCCAGCAGCTTAGTCGGAGGGAGGGAGCAGTACTTC
>TRBV6-1|.|TRBJ1-5|once
CASSEVPGTQPQHF
TGTGCCAGCAGTGAAGTGCCCGGGACACAGCCCCAGCATTTT
>TRBV5-4|TRBD2|TRBJ2-7|.
CASSRRGGLLAGDEQYF
TGTGCCAGCAGCCGACGCGGGGGACTACTAGCGGGAGACGAGCAGTACTTC
>TRBV3-1/TRBV3-2|.|TRBJ1-5|.
CASSQGGQVSNQPQHF
TGTGCCAGCAGCCAAGGGGGGCAGGTTAGCAATCAGCCCCAGCATTTT
>TRBV7-8|TRBD1|TRBJ1-4|.
CASRNTGEANEKLFF
TGTGCCAGCAGAAACACAGGGGAGGCTAATGAAAAACTGTTTTTT
>TRBV5-6|TRBD1|TRBJ2-7|.
CASSYGTGSYEQYF
TGTGCCAGCAGTTATGGGACAGGTTCCTACGAGCAGTACTTC
>TRBV4-3|TRBD2|TRBJ2-3|.
CASSQEREREGLDTQYF
TGCGCCAGCAGCCAAGAACGAGAGCGGGAGGGCCTTGATACGCAGTATTTT
>TRBV6-5|TRBD2|TRBJ2-1|few
CACKRESSYNEQFF
TGTGCCTGTAAGCGGGAGAGCTCCTACAATGAGCAGTTCTTC
>TRBV28|.|TRBJ2-7|.
CASSLLSYEQYF
TGTGCCAGCAGTCTCCTTTCCTACGAGCAGTACTTC
>TRBV2|.|TRBJ2-7|.
CASTVVTGSEQYF
TGTGCCAGCACAGTCGTGACGGGGAGTGAGCAGTACTTC
>TRBV3-1/TRBV3-2|.|TRBJ2-1|.
CASSQDISGSSYNEQFF
TGTGCCAGCAGCCAAGATATAAGCGGTAGCTCCTACAATGAGCAGTTCTTC
>TRBV18|TRBD1|TRBJ2-7|.
CASSPPIGTGNGEQYF
TGTGCCAGCTCACCACCGATAGGGACAGGGAACGGCGAGCAGTACTTC
>TRBV11-2|TRBD1|TRBJ2-7|.
CASSLGSGTGGTYEQYF
TGTGCCAGCAGCTTAGGTTCCGGGACAGGGGGAACCTACGAGCAGTACTTC
>TRBV12-5|.|TRBJ2-3|.
CASGLDRVVNTQYF
TGTGCTAGTGGTTTGGACAGGGTGGTCAATACGCAGTATTTT